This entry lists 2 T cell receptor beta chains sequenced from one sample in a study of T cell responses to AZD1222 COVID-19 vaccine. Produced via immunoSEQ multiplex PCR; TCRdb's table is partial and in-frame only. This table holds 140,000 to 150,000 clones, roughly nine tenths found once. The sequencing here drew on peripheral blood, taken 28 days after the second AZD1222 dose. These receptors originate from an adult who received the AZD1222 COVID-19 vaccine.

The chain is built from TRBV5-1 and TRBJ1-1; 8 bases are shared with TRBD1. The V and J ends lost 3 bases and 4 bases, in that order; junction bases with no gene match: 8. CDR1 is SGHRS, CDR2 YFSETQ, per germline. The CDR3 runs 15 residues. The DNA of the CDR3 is TGCGCCAGCAGCTCTGGACAGGGTTGGGTCACTGAAGCTTTCTTT. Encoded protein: CASSSGQGWVTEAFF.

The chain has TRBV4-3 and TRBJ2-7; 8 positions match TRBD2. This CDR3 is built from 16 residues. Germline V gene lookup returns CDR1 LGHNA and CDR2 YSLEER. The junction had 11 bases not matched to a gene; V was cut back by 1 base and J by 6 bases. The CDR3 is CASSQAGTRPLGEQYF. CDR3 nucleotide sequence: TGCGCCAGCAGCCAAGCCGGGACTAGACCCTTGGGCGAGCAGTACTTC.